Presented here are 25 T cell receptor beta chains from one specimen sequenced in a study of T-cell memory formation after mild COVID-19. TCRdb re-called the 5' RACE reads with MiXCR, one entry per CDR3 protein. The sample yields roughly 200,000 distinct CDR3 sequences, roughly 16% seen once. The sample taken for sequencing was PBMCs or a T cell subset sorted from them (not recorded which). The receptor source for this set is an adult woman who had mild COVID-19 (a few samples of this study predate the infection). Cell type and time point are not known.

The V call is TRBV20-1, the J call TRBJ1-2; D not certain. V shed 7 bases and J shed 2 bases, with 11 bases lying between them. This CDR3 region has 12 residues. Germline V gene data show CDR1 as DFQATT and CDR2 as SNEGSKA (reference sequence). CDR3 amino acids: CSERGTNYGYTF. The CDR3 DNA sequence: TGCAGTGAGCGTGGCACAAACTATGGCTACACCTTC.

The rearrangement links TRBV12-3 or TRBV12-4 to TRBJ2-3; unclear D gene. This CDR3 is 12 amino acids long. Trimming shortened V by 5 bases and J by 8 bases, and 11 bases separated the two germline ends. The CDR3 is CASSGPYSTQYF. The CDR3 DNA reads as TGTGCCAGCAGTGGCCCTTACTCTACGCAGTATTTT.

The chain carries TRBV7-6 and TRBJ2-2; 9 bases are a match to TRBD1. Trimming cost V 5 bases and J 3 bases; bases outside gene matches: 7. CDR3 length equals 16 residues. Germline loops: CDR1 SGHVS, CDR2 FNYEAQ. Written as DNA, the CDR3 is TGTGCCAGCAGCCTAAAGACAGGGGGATACACCGGGGAGCTGTTTTTT. It yields the protein CASSLKTGGYTGELFF.

This clonotype was picked up a small number of times. CDR3 sequence reads: CASSLSGGGTGELFF. DNA for the CDR3: TGCGCCAGCAGCTTATCGGGAGGGGGCACCGGGGAGCTGTTTTTT. The V and J genes are TRBV5-1 and TRBJ2-2, with 8 bases lining up with TRBD2. Trimming at V came to 2 bases and at J to 4 bases, leaving 4 bases not matched to a gene. The germline V gene encodes CDR1 SGHRS and CDR2 YFSETQ. The CDR3 loop spans 15 amino acids.

This clonotype was recorded a few times. The V gene is TRBV6-5, the J gene TRBJ1-5, with 8 bases fitting TRBD1. Unmatched junction bases numbered 6, after V lost 6 bases and J lost 2 bases. Looked up from germline, CDR1 is MNHEY and CDR2 is SVGAGI. The CDR3 extends over 15 amino acids. Written as DNA, the CDR3 is TGTGCCAGCAGCCCAGACAGGGGCGGCAATCAGCCCCAGCATTTT. Amino acids: CASSPDRGGNQPQHF.

The rearrangement links TRBV7-6 to TRBJ2-3; D is perhaps TRBD2 (5 bases). Between the trimmed V and J ends, which lost 7 bases and 0 bases, there was a span of 20 bases. CDR1 is SGHVS, CDR2 FNYEAQ, per germline. The CDR3 runs 17 residues. Here the CDR3 DNA reads TGTGCCAGCACCAAAGAAGGAGGCCGCCCCAGCACAGATACGCAGTATTTT. Translated, it gives CASTKEGGRPSTDTQYF.

This clonotype was found a few times. This sequence joins TRBV12-3 or TRBV12-4 and TRBJ1-2; 9 positions agree with TRBD1. CDR3 length: 15 residues. V trimming: 6 bases; J trimming: 5 bases; junction bases outside the gene matches: 10. The DNA of the CDR3 is TGTGCCAGCAGCCGGACACAGGGGGCGGAGTATGGCTACACCTTC. It is translated as CASSRTQGAEYGYTF.

The chain employs TRBV12-3 or TRBV12-4 and TRBJ1-4, with a weak D call TRBD1 (6 bases). With 5 bases removed from V and 8 bases from J, the gap between germline ends came to 15 bases. This CDR3 has 14 residues. The CDR3 sequence: CASSQQGRREKLFF. The CDR3 DNA sequence: TGTGCCAGCAGTCAACAGGGAAGGAGGGAAAAACTGTTTTTT.

V gene TRBV4-3 combines with J gene TRBJ2-6; possible D gene TRBD2, 6 bases. Germline loops: CDR1 LGHNA, CDR2 YSLEER. Trimming took 5 bases from V and 0 from J, leaving 17 bases between them. The CDR3 covers 18 residues. CDR3 nucleotide sequence: TGCGCCAGCAGCACACCGAAGTCCGGGAGCTCTGGGGCCAACGTCCTGACTTTC. Translating gives CASSTPKSGSSGANVLTF.

J is TRBJ2-1 and V is TRBV27; 7 bases align to TRBD1. Losses at the gene ends were 6 bases for V and 5 bases for J; bases not matched to a gene: 13. The CDR3 totals 16 residues. Germline lookup yields CDR1 MNHEY and CDR2 SMNVEV (reference sequence). Here the CDR3 reads CASRRLVGQINNEQFF. The CDR3 DNA reads TGTGCCAGCAGGCGCCTTGTGGGACAGATAAACAATGAGCAGTTCTTC.

This clonotype was observed many times. J is TRBJ2-3 and V is TRBV7-2; 8 nucleotides agree with TRBD1. The CDR3 sequence is 14 residues long. V lost 5 bases, J lost 4 bases, and 5 bases stayed unmatched. Germline assignment: CDR1 SGHTA and CDR2 FQGNSA. The CDR3 bases are TGTGCCAGCAGCGACAGGGGCTCGGCAGATACGCAGTATTTT. It yields the protein CASSDRGSADTQYF.

The J gene is TRBJ2-2, the V gene TRBV12-3 or TRBV12-4; 11 bases match TRBD1. V trimming: 6 bases; J trimming: 4 bases; junction bases outside the gene matches: 4. The CDR3 contains 15 residues. The CDR3 nucleotides are TGTGCCAGCAGCGAGGACAGGGGGCTCACCGGGGAGCTGTTTTTT. This sequence encodes CASSEDRGLTGELFF.

This clonotype occurred a few times. V gene TRBV12-3 or TRBV12-4 combines with J gene TRBJ1-5; D unresolved. The CDR3 runs 13 residues. V was cut by 3 bases and J by 4 bases, with 7 bases left in between. The CDR3 region is CASSFRINQPQHF. Written as DNA, the CDR3 is TGTGCCAGCAGTTTCAGGATTAATCAGCCCCAGCATTTT.

The gene calls are TRBV27 and TRBJ2-5; 7 bases are shared with TRBD2. The CDR3 has 13 amino acids. Looked up from germline, CDR1 is MNHEY and CDR2 is SMNVEV (reference sequence). Trimming at V came to 5 bases and at J to 7 bases, leaving 7 bases not matched to a gene. CDR3 nucleotide sequence: TGTGCCAGCAGTCCGGGGGGAGGTCGGACCCAGTACTTC. Protein: CASSPGGGRTQYF.

The J gene is TRBJ2-4, the V gene TRBV2, with D tentatively TRBD2 (5 bases). Germline CDR1 is SNHLY and CDR2 is FYNNEI. V dropped 10 bases and J dropped 0 bases, with 16 bases sitting between them. This CDR3 comprises 15 residues. This chain's CDR3 is CATAGGVLAKNIQYF. DNA for the CDR3: TGTGCCACCGCTGGAGGAGTTCTAGCCAAAAACATTCAGTACTTC.

This sequence joins TRBV29-1 and TRBJ2-5; D gene ambiguous. Germline loops: CDR1 SQVTM, CDR2 ANQGSEA. Trimming stripped 6 bases from V and 1 base from J, with 9 bases between. This CDR3 comprises 12 residues. CDR3 sequence reads: CSVDGPQETQYF. The CDR3 region has the DNA TGCAGCGTAGACGGGCCCCAAGAGACCCAGTACTTC.

V usage is TRBV29-1 and J usage is TRBJ2-5; possible D gene TRBD1, 5 bases. V lost 4 bases and J 1 base, leaving 7 bases between the germline ends. This CDR3 region has 12 residues. Per germline, CDR1 SQVTM and CDR2 ANQGSEA. DNA for the CDR3: TGCAGCGTTGGAACAGGCCAAGAGACCCAGTACTTC. Translating gives CSVGTGQETQYF.

This clonotype was found once. The rearrangement joins TRBV20-1 to TRBJ2-1; 7 bases fit TRBD2. CDR1 and CDR2 (germline): DFQATT, SNEGSKA (reference sequence). The CDR3 loop spans 10 amino acids. The CDR3, as DNA: TGCAGCCCCATGCGGGGGAAGCAGTTCTTC. Protein sequence: CSPMRGKQFF.

V is TRBV19 and J is TRBJ2-1; perhaps TRBD1 as D (6 bases). CDR1 is LNHDA and CDR2 is SQIVND in the germline V gene (reference sequence). The CDR3 covers 14 residues. With 6 bases removed from V and 6 bases from J, the gap between germline ends came to 15 bases. The CDR3 DNA reads as TGTGCCAGTAGCCGCCCAAACAGGGTCAATGAGCAGTTCTTC. This codes for CASSRPNRVNEQFF.

In its sample, this clonotype was seen a few times. This chain joins TRBV6-5 and TRBJ1-2, with D possibly TRBD1 on 6 matching bases. V was clipped by 6 bases and J by 3 bases, with 14 bases between them. Germline V gene lookup returns CDR1 MNHEY and CDR2 SVGAGI. The CDR3 contains 14 residues. CDR3 sequence reads: CASSPTGPYYGYTF. The CDR3 bases are TGTGCCAGCAGCCCGACAGGACCGTACTATGGCTACACCTTC.

This clonotype was seen more than once but under ten times. J is TRBJ2-3 and V is TRBV19; D possibly matches TRBD1 or TRBD2 (6 bases each). Germline lookup yields CDR1 LNHDA and CDR2 SQIVND (reference sequence). V lost 5 bases and J 2 bases, leaving 23 bases between the germline ends. CDR3 length: 18 amino acids. CDR3 sequence (DNA): TGTGCCAGTAGTGGGGGCCTAATTGGGGGGCCCGTCACAGATACGCAGTATTTT. Amino acids: CASSGGLIGGPVTDTQYF.

This clonotype has a handful of counts. This chain connects TRBV29-1 to TRBJ1-1; D remains unclear. Trimming cost V 3 bases and J 1 base, with 6 bases left between them. The CDR3 loop spans 12 amino acids. Germline V CDR1 and CDR2: SQVTM, ANQGSEA. The CDR3 is CSVDGGNTEAFF. The CDR3, as DNA: TGCAGCGTTGATGGTGGGAACACTGAAGCTTTCTTT.

This clonotype occurred a few times. The J gene is TRBJ2-2, the V gene TRBV7-8; TRBD1 agrees at 9 bases. Germline V gene sequence: CDR1 SGHVS, CDR2 FQNEAQ. The junction had 8 bases not matched to a gene; V was cut back by 4 bases and J by 5 bases. The CDR3 is 16 residues long. This CDR3 is CASSSQGQGYTGELFF. The CDR3 coding sequence is TGTGCCAGCAGCTCACAAGGACAGGGGTATACCGGGGAGCTGTTTTTT. Based on the CDR3 plus reference TRBV7-8 and TRBJ2-2, the full variable domain is GAGVSQSPRYKVAKRGQDVALRCDPISGHVSLFWYQQALGQGPEFLTYFQNEAQLDKSGLPSDRFFAERPEGSVSTLKIQRTQQEDSAVYLCASSSQGQGYTGELFFGEGSRLTVL.

This clonotype was seen a handful of times. The chain employs TRBV27 and TRBJ2-7, with no clear D. Germline CDR1 MNHEY, CDR2 SMNVEV (reference sequence). This CDR3 is built from 11 residues. Deletions cut 5 bases from V and 3 bases from J, with 5 bases between. The CDR3: CASSDHYEQYF. CDR3 coding DNA: TGTGCCAGCAGTGACCACTACGAGCAGTACTTC.

The chain is built from TRBV7-2 and TRBJ2-7; no firm D call. CDR1 and CDR2 from the germline V gene are SGHTA and FQGNSA. The germline V and J ends were trimmed by 0 bases and 3 bases, with 9 bases remaining between them. This CDR3 has 14 residues. The CDR3 region has the DNA TGTGCCAGCAGCTTAGCAGCAGGCGGCTACGAGCAGTACTTC. Protein sequence: CASSLAAGGYEQYF.